The clone carrying this T cell receptor (beta chain) was seen only a few times. V gave up 1 base and J gave up 10 bases, with 10 bases separating them. The CDR3 runs to 11 residues. CDR1 is DFQATT, CDR2 SNEGSKA, per germline (reference sequence). This specimen comes from a study of blood T cell repertoires in COVID-19. The overall study: Sites across the United States, Italy and Spain contributed samples from acute and convalescent COVID-19.

The table came from immunoSEQ multiplex PCR; TCRdb's copy has only in-frame clones and leaves some out. The sample has about 330,000 clones; roughly 86% are singletons. Material for sequencing was peripheral blood. The TCR sequence derives from a young man with COVID-19, enrolled during active disease. The chain couples TRBV20-1 to TRBJ1-1; D remains ambiguous. The DNA of the CDR3 is TGCAGTGCTAGAGCTAGAGTCGGAGCTTTCTTT. Its protein is CSARARVGAFF.